The entry that follows covers one T cell receptor (beta chain) sequence. Its antigen is unknown. The CDR3 is made up of 14 amino acids. Germline V gene data show CDR1 as SGHVS and CDR2 as FQNEAQ. J gave up 9 bases and V 3 bases, and 6 bases lay outside the gene matches. The protocol was immunoSEQ multiplex PCR, while the TCRdb copy is restricted to in-frame clones and leaves out a portion. The sample comprises 9,500 to 12,000 clones, 89% of which are singletons, and around a sixth rests with the top ten. The data were taken from a study of T cell clonotyping in hematopoietic cell transplantation. Overall study findings and caveats: Broader posttransplant TCR repertoire diversity was predicted by graft donor and pretransplant recipient Inverse Simpson Index values. At the given depth, recipient repertoires were over 95% de novo clonotypes. Pathologically expanded recipient clonotypes increased progressively from day 30 to day 180 as diversity fell.

Blood collection times were about day -28 and days 30, 100, 180 posttransplant. The chain links TRBV7-8 to TRBJ2-1, with TRBD2 matching over 9 bases. The TCR was taken from a female patient over 55 who had an allogeneic stem cell transplant from an unrelated donor, so the T cells may come from the graft donor. Some clones in this sample may be carry-over from other donors' samples. The specimen comprised PBMCs, sampled 100 days after allogeneic stem cell transplant. The CDR3: CASSLWRGGGEQFF. The CDR3 nucleotides are TGTGCCAGCAGCTTGTGGCGGGGGGGCGGTGAGCAGTTCTTC.